These 8 T cell receptor beta chains originate from one sample sequenced in a study of T cell changes during pregnancy in multiple sclerosis. Profiling relied on immunoSEQ multiplex PCR, and the TCRdb table lists in-frame clones only, not all of them. The repertoire holds around 41,000 clones, with about 91% as singletons. This material consisted of CD4+ T cells from peripheral blood mononuclear cells, taken in the third trimester of pregnancy. The receptors here all came from a female donor in good health, enrolled as a control in a pregnancy study.

This chain uses TRBV29-1 with TRBJ2-7, with 9 nucleotides matching TRBD2. CDR3 length: 15 residues. Per the germline V gene, CDR1 is SQVTM and CDR2 is ANQGSEA. With V trimmed by 6 bases and J by 7 bases, 16 bases remained unmatched. CDR3: CSVDPGWPSGGEQYF. For the CDR3, the DNA is TGCAGCGTCGATCCGGGTTGGCCCAGCGGGGGGGAGCAGTACTTC.

V usage is TRBV4-3 and J usage is TRBJ2-5; D might be TRBD2 (6 bases). The V end lost 0 bases, the J end lost 2 bases, and 19 bases lay between the germline ends. The CDR3 extends over 18 amino acids. Germline V gene lookup returns CDR1 LGHNA and CDR2 YSLEER. Here the CDR3 reads CASSQDLIDSGGQETQYF. CDR3 DNA sequence: TGCGCCAGCAGCCAAGATCTCATAGATAGTGGGGGGCAAGAGACCCAGTACTTC.

This clone occurred once. The V call is TRBV5-1, the J call TRBJ2-5, with TRBD2 identical over 7 bases. The CDR3 contains 13 residues. Germline V CDR1 and CDR2: SGHRS, YFSETQ. The J segment lost 2 bases and the V segment lost 6 bases, leaving 4 bases of the junction unmatched. CDR3 amino acids: CASNRGEQETQYF. In nucleotides, the CDR3 is TGCGCCAGCAACCGGGGGGAACAAGAGACCCAGTACTTC.

This sequence joins TRBV19 and TRBJ1-4; D remains ambiguous. With 5 bases removed from V and 6 bases from J, the gap between germline ends came to 19 bases. CDR1 is LNHDA, CDR2 SQIVND, per germline (reference sequence). CDR3 length: 16 residues. CDR3 DNA: TGTGCCAGTAGTCCCCGATCACGGGGTAAGGATGAAAAACTGTTTTTT. The encoded protein is CASSPRSRGKDEKLFF.

V is TRBV6-6 and J is TRBJ1-4; TRBD1 is a possible D gene (6 bases). The CDR3 is 15 residues long. Trimming removed 4 bases at V and 8 bases at J, with 17 bases between. The germline V gene encodes CDR1 MNHNY and CDR2 SVGAGI (reference sequence). The CDR3 DNA sequence: TGTGCCAGCAGTTCTCCAAACAGGGTCTACGAAAAACTGTTTTTT. Its protein product is CASSSPNRVYEKLFF.

CDR3 loop: CASSERAGLNTGELFF. CDR3 nucleotides: TGTGCCAGCAGCGAAAGAGCGGGCCTAAACACCGGGGAGCTGTTTTTT. The chain carries TRBV5-8 and TRBJ2-2; TRBD2 might be the D (6 bases). With 4 bases removed from V and 2 bases from J, the gap between germline ends came to 15 bases. Germline CDR1 and CDR2: SGHTS and YDEGEE. CDR3 length equals 16 residues.

The chain has TRBV6-5 and TRBJ2-7; 10 bases match TRBD2. The CDR3 is 14 amino acids. Germline V gene data show CDR1 as MNHEY and CDR2 as SVGAGI. Unmatched junction bases numbered 5, after V lost 6 bases and J lost 3 bases. The CDR3 loop is CASRREREGYEQYF. The CDR3 region has the DNA TGTGCCAGCAGACGAGAGCGGGAGGGCTACGAGCAGTACTTC.

The V and J genes are TRBV5-1 and TRBJ2-7; tentative D call: TRBD1 (5 bases). The germline V gene encodes CDR1 SGHRS and CDR2 YFSETQ. This CDR3 is built from 12 residues. V lost 1 base, J lost 4 bases, and 6 bases lay in between. CDR3 in DNA: TGCGCCAGCAGCTTGAGGGGTTACGAGCAGTACTTC. It translates to CASSLRGYEQYF.